Reported below is one TCR beta chain. Its specificity is unknown. The data derive from a study of cytomegalovirus exposure and HLA in healthy donors. Overall study: Earlier, almost 120 million unique TCR beta sequences were recovered from approximately 200 million T cells by an analysis.

CDR3 length equals 12 residues. Deletions cut 7 bases from V and 0 bases from J, with 9 bases between. The V gene's germline CDR1 is SQVTM and CDR2 ANQGSEA. Findings of the study overall: TCR beta chains numbering some 160 were designated cytomegalovirus-associated. The HLA-A and HLA-B alleles of most subjects were reportedly predicted accurately from TCR beta sequences.

Primers included in the PCR were 60 Vbeta and 13 Jbeta primers. Clones were sequenced by immunoSEQ multiplex PCR, and TCRdb holds only the in-frame ones, with some missing. Counted here are more than 70,000 clones, about two thirds occurring once; the ten biggest clones make up 8.5% to 10%. The sample taken for sequencing was PBMCs. The V call is TRBV29-1, the J call TRBJ2-5, with D hard to call. The clonotype was recovered from a woman aged 45-65 years in good health and CMV-seropositive. The CDR3 nucleotides are TGCAGCGCTACTCCGAACCAAGAGACCCAGTACTTC. Its translation: CSATPNQETQYF.